The T cell receptor (beta chain) described here comes from a study of cytomegalovirus exposure and HLA in healthy donors. Turning to this clone: Its antigen is not known.

PCR amplification relied on 60 Vbeta primers (plus 13 Jbeta primers). Produced via immunoSEQ multiplex PCR; TCRdb's table is partial and in-frame only. The repertoire holds approximately 110,000 clones, with 70% to 80% as singletons. The germline V and J ends were trimmed by 4 bases and 6 bases, with 19 bases remaining between them. This CDR3 spans 15 amino acids. The germline V gene has CDR1 SGHTS and CDR2 YDEGEE. Overall study results and limits: Some V segments, TRBV6-2 and TRBV6-3 among them, were indistinguishable and were therefore excluded. It was assumed in the presence/absence analyses that sequencing depth was roughly uniform across donors. A previous analysis found most TCR beta V segments productive roughly 90% or roughly 30% of the time.

Material for sequencing was PBMCs. V is TRBV5-8 and J is TRBJ1-1, with a possible D match to TRBD1 (5 bases). This receptor was obtained from a woman aged 40 to 49 in good health and CMV-seropositive. CDR3: CASSPSGLRLSEAFF. As DNA, the CDR3 is TGTGCCAGCAGCCCGTCAGGGTTGCGTTTATCTGAAGCTTTCTTT.